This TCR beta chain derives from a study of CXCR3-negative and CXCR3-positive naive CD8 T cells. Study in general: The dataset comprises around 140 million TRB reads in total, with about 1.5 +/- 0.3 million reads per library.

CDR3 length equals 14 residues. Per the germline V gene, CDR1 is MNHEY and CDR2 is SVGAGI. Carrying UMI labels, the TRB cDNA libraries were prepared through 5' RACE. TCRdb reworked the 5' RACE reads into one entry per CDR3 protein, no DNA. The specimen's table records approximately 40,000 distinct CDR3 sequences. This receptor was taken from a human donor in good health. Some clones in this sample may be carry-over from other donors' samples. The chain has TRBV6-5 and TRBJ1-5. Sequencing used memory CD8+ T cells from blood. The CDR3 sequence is CASSYSGSNQPQHF.